Each of the 23 T cell receptor beta chains below was sequenced from the same sample in a study of molecular identifiers for immune sequencing clone quantification. TCRdb reprocessed the PCR reads via MiXCR and lists one record per CDR3 protein. The table includes approximately 40,000 distinct CDR3 sequences, around 18% detected once. Material: naive CD8+ T cells from blood, with Jurkat cell RNA spiked in. Subset specified: FACS-sorted CD8+CD4-CCR7+CD45RA+ naive T cells. Receptors were obtained from a human donor in good health. Some libraries in this study had Jurkat cell RNA spiked in.

CDR3 sequence reads: CARNPLQGSGNEQFF. DNA for the CDR3: TGTGCCCGCAACCCCTTACAGGGGTCGGGCAATGAGCAGTTCTTC. The rearrangement uses TRBV7-6 and TRBJ2-1, with 7 bases aligning to TRBD1. With 11 bases clipped from V and 6 bases from J, the junction kept 16 bases outside the gene matches. Germline lookup yields CDR1 SGHVS and CDR2 FNYEAQ. The CDR3 has 15 residues.

This clonotype has at least ten counts. The V and J genes are TRBV12-3 or TRBV12-4 and TRBJ1-5, with 7 bases that match TRBD1. CDR3 length: 14 amino acids. V was clipped by 6 bases and J by 4 bases; unmatched bases: 6. The CDR3 DNA sequence: TGTGCCAGCAGAATCAGGGGGATTAATCAGCCCCAGCATTTT. Amino acid sequence: CASRIRGINQPQHF.

V and J are TRBV2 and TRBJ1-6, with D possibly being TRBD1 (6 bases). Trimming shortened V by 10 bases and J by 7 bases, and 11 bases separated the two germline ends. The length of the CDR3 is 12 residues. Germline V gene lookup returns CDR1 SNHLY and CDR2 FYNNEI. The CDR3 sequence: CATQGFNSPLHF. CDR3 bases: TGTGCCACACAGGGCTTCAATTCACCCCTCCACTTT.

Comments on this clonotype: This CDR3 fails to terminate in the conserved phenylalanine or tryptophan, so it likely reflects a read error. The chain couples TRBV2 to TRBJ2-5; D is unclear. The CDR3 has 16 amino acids. CDR1 is SNHLY, CDR2 FYNNEI, per germline. Trimming left V 6 bases short and J 4 bases short, with 21 bases between. The CDR3 DNA reads TGTGCCAGCAGGCCTATTTTGGGTCTCGGACGAGAGACCCAGTACCTC. It codes for CASRPILGLGRETQYL.

The chain carries TRBV19 and TRBJ2-3; D is unclear. Trimming cost V 10 bases and J 1 base, with 15 bases left between them. This CDR3 is 14 amino acids long. Germline CDR1 LNHDA, CDR2 SQIVND (reference sequence). This CDR3 reads CATNLAGGTDTQYF. In nucleotides, the CDR3 is TGTGCCACGAACTTAGCTGGAGGCACAGATACGCAGTATTTT.

CDR3 DNA: TGTGCCAGCAGCCCCCGTATTACCTACGAGCAGTACTTC. It encodes CASSPRITYEQYF. This chain connects TRBV11-1 to TRBJ2-7; D is unresolved. CDR1 SGHAT and CDR2 FQDESV come from the germline V gene (reference sequence). Trimming stripped 5 bases from V and 2 bases from J, with 10 bases between. This CDR3 comprises 13 residues.

This chain connects TRBV18 to TRBJ2-5; perhaps TRBD2 as D (6 bases). V lost 6 bases and J lost 2, with 13 bases in between. Germline V gene data show CDR1 as KGHSH and CDR2 as LQKENI. This CDR3 is built from 14 residues. The CDR3 DNA follows: TGTGCCAGCTCCCGAGTAGCGGTACAAGAGACCCAGTACTTC. The encoded protein is CASSRVAVQETQYF.

This clonotype was detected many times. The genes are TRBV14 and TRBJ2-1; no clear D. The CDR3 loop spans 14 amino acids. Germline assignment: CDR1 SGHDN and CDR2 FVKESK. V dropped 3 bases and J dropped 5 bases, with 11 bases sitting between them. The CDR3 region is CASSQIPANNEQFF. The CDR3 region has the DNA TGTGCCAGCAGCCAGATACCGGCCAACAATGAGCAGTTCTTC.

This clonotype is labeled medium-sized. V usage is TRBV6-5 and J usage is TRBJ2-2, with 7 bases that match TRBD1. From germline, CDR1 is MNHEY and CDR2 SVGAGI. The V and J ends lost 9 bases and 3 bases, in that order; junction bases with no gene match: 1. The CDR3 is 12 residues long. CDR3 nucleotides: TGTGCCAGTACAGGGGACACCGGGGAGCTGTTTTTT. This translates into CASTGDTGELFF.

Many counts were recorded for this clonotype. V is TRBV11-2 and J is TRBJ2-1; D not certain. The V gene's germline CDR1 is SGHAT and CDR2 FQNNGV. V was pared by 3 bases and J by 1 base, with 1 base between. The CDR3 has 12 amino acids. The CDR3 DNA reads TGTGCCAGCAGCTTTTCCTACAATGAGCAGTTCTTC. Encoded protein: CASSFSYNEQFF.

At least ten counts were recorded for this clonotype. The chain carries TRBV6-6 and TRBJ2-7; D is undetermined. Germline values: CDR1 MNHNY, CDR2 SVGAGI (reference sequence). V lost 3 bases and J 3 bases, leaving 6 bases between the germline ends. This CDR3 has 12 residues. CDR3 bases: TGTGCCAGCAGTTATAGGGACTACGAGCAGTACTTC. Amino acid sequence: CASSYRDYEQYF.

This clonotype was detected ten times or more. J is TRBJ1-1 and V is TRBV29-1, with no clear D. Germline CDR1 and CDR2: SQVTM and ANQGSEA. Trimming stripped 3 bases from V and 3 bases from J, with 8 bases between. This CDR3 is built from 12 residues. CDR3 nucleotide sequence: TGCAGCGTTGACGAACGACACACTGAAGCTTTCTTT. Translating gives CSVDERHTEAFF.

The chain uses TRBV9 and TRBJ2-3, with D tentatively TRBD1 or TRBD2 (6 bases each). Germline-derived CDR1 and CDR2 are SGDLS and YYNGEE. Trimming cost V 3 bases and J 2 bases, with 10 bases left between them. The CDR3 is 14 amino acids. The CDR3 loop reads CASSGGAATDTQYF. The CDR3 nucleotides read TGTGCCAGCAGCGGGGGGGCGGCCACAGATACGCAGTATTTT.

V is TRBV29-1 and J is TRBJ2-7; 7 bases align to TRBD1. Germline lookup yields CDR1 SQVTM and CDR2 ANQGSEA. The CDR3 totals 14 residues. V shed 1 base and J 5 bases; nucleotides not matched to a gene: 8. The CDR3 protein is CSVEGRQGKDEQYF. CDR3 nucleotide sequence: TGCAGCGTTGAAGGCCGACAGGGTAAAGACGAGCAGTACTTC.

The table lists this clonotype with many counts. V usage is TRBV24-1 and J usage is TRBJ2-1, with 13 bases that match TRBD2. Germline trimming cut 9 bases from V and 10 bases from J; bases unmatched to any gene: 14. The length of the CDR3 is 16 residues. The germline CDR1 and CDR2 sequences are KGHDR and SFDVKD. The DNA of the CDR3 is TGTGCCACCTCCCTAGGGACTAGCGGGATCGGTGAGGAGCAGTTCTTC. Translated: CATSLGTSGIGEEQFF.

This clonotype was recorded many times. The chain recombines TRBV9 with TRBJ2-7, with D maybe TRBD1 (6 bases). V lost 0 bases and J 0 bases, leaving 7 bases between the germline ends. CDR3 length: 14 amino acids. Germline V lookup: CDR1 SGDLS, CDR2 YYNGEE. CDR3 DNA sequence: TGTGCCAGCAGCGTAGAGGGACACTCCTACGAGCAGTACTTC. Amino acid sequence: CASSVEGHSYEQYF.

For this clonotype: A clone one base away is much larger, so this may be a read error. V is TRBV14 and J is TRBJ2-1; D gene unclear. CDR3 size: 14 residues. Trimming stripped 4 bases from V and 2 bases from J, with 9 bases between. Germline values: CDR1 SGHDN, CDR2 FVKESK. CDR3 sequence reads: CASSRALPYNEQFF. In nucleotides, the CDR3 is TGTGCCAGCAGCCGGGCCCTCCCCTACAATGAGCAGTTCTTC.

J is TRBJ2-7 and V is TRBV4-3; 9 positions agree with TRBD2. The germline V gene encodes CDR1 LGHNA and CDR2 YSLEER. The V gene end was trimmed by 0 bases and the J gene end by 2 bases; junction bases not matched to a gene: 5. The CDR3 length is 16 residues. The CDR3 DNA sequence: TGCGCCAGCAGCCAAGATCAGCCTAGCGGGGCCTACGAGCAGTACTTC. This codes for CASSQDQPSGAYEQYF.

As regards this clonotype: Its ends do not fully match the called genes, so a read error is possible. J is TRBJ1-1 and V is TRBV7-2, with 7 bases aligning to TRBD1. Germline CDR1 reads SGHTA; CDR2 reads FQGNSA. This CDR3 region has 14 residues. CDR3 bases: TGTGCCAGCAGTCACGGGACAGCGAACACTGAAGCTCTCTTT. This gives the protein CASSHGTANTEALF.

V is TRBV29-1 and J is TRBJ2-3; D not resolved. Between the trimmed V and J ends, which lost 0 bases and 4 bases, there was a span of 11 bases. Germline CDR1 and CDR2: SQVTM and ANQGSEA. The CDR3 spans 14 residues. The CDR3 DNA is TGCAGCGTTGAAGACGGATGGCACGCAGATACGCAGTATTTT. This translates into CSVEDGWHADTQYF.

For this clonotype: Sequence at one end of the junction differs from germline and may be a read error. The V call is TRBV27, the J call TRBJ2-5, with 9 bases aligning to TRBD1. The V gene's germline CDR1 is MNHEY and CDR2 SMNVEV (reference sequence). CDR3 length equals 14 residues. This chain's CDR3 is CAGSPQGARETLYF. CDR3 sequence (DNA): TGTGCCGGCAGTCCACAGGGGGCGAGAGAGACCCTGTACTTC.

This clonotype was seen at least ten times. This chain joins TRBV6-2 or TRBV6-3 and TRBJ2-7; the D is unclear. Deletions cut 4 bases from V and 0 bases from J, with 10 bases between. The CDR3 runs to 14 residues. Germline values: CDR1 MNHEY, CDR2 SVGEGT. The CDR3, as DNA: TGTGCCAGCAGTTCGGCCTTCGGCTCCTACGAGCAGTACTTC. Amino acid sequence: CASSSAFGSYEQYF.

Ten or more counts support this clonotype. V gene TRBV28 combines with J gene TRBJ1-5; D is unclear. Germline V gene lookup returns CDR1 MDHEN and CDR2 SYDVKM. Trimming left V 6 bases short and J 2 bases short, with 14 bases between. The CDR3 length is 15 residues. The chain's CDR3 is CASSTLPYGNQPQHF. DNA for the CDR3: TGTGCCAGCAGCACCCTGCCGTATGGCAATCAGCCCCAGCATTTT.